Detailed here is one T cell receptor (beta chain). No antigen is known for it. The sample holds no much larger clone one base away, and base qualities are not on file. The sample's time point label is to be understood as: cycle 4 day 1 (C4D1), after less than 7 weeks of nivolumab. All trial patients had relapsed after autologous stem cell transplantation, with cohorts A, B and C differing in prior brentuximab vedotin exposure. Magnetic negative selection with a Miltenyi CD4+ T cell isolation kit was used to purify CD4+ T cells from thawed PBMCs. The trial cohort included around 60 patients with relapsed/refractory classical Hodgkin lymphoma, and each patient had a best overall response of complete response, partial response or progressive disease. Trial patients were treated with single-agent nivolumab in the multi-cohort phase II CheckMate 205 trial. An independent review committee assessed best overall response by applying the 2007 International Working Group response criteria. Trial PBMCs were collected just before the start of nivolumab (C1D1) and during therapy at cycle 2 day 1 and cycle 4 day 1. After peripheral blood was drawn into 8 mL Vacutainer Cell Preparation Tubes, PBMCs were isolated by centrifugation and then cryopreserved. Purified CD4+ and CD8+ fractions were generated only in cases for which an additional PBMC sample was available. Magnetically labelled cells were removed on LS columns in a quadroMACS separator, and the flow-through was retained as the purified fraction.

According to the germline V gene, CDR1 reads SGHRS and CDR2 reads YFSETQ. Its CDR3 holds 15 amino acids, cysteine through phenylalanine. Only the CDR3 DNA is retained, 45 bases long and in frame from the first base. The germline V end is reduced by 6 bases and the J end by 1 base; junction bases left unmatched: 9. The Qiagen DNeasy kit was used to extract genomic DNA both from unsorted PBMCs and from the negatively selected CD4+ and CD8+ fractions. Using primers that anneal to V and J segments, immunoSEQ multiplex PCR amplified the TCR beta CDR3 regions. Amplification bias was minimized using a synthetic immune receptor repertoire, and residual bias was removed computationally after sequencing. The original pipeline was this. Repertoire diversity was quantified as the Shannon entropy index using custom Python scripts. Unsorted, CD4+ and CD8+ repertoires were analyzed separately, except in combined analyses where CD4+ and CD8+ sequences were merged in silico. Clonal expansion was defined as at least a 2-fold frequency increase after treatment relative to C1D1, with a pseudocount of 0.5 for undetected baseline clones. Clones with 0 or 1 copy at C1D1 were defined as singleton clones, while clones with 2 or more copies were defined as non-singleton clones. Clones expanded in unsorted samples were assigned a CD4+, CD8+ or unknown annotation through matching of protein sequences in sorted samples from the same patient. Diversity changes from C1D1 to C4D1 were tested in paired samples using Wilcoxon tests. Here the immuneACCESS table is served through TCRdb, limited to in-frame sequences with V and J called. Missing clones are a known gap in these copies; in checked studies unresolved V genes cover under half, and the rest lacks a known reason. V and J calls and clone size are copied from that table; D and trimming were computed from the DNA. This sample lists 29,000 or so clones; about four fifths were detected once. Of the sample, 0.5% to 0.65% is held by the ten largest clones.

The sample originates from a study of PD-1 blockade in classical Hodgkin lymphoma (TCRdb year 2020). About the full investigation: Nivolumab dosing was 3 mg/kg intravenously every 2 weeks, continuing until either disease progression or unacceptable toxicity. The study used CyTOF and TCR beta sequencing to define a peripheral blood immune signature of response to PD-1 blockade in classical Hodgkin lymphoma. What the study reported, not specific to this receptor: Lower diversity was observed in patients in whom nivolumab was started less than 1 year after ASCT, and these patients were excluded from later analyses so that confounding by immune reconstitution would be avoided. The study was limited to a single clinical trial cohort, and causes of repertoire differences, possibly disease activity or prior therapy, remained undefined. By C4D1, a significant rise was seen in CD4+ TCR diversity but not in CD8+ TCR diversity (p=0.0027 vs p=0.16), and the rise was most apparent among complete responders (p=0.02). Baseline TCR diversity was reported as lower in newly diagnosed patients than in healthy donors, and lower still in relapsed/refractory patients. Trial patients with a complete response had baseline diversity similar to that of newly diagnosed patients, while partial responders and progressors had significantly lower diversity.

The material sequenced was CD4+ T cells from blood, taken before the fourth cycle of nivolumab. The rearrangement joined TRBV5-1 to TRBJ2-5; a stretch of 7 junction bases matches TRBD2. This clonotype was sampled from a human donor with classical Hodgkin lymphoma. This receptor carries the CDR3 CASTREAGPQETQYF. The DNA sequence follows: TGCGCCAGCACCCGGGAGGCGGGACCCCAAGAGACCCAGTACTTC.